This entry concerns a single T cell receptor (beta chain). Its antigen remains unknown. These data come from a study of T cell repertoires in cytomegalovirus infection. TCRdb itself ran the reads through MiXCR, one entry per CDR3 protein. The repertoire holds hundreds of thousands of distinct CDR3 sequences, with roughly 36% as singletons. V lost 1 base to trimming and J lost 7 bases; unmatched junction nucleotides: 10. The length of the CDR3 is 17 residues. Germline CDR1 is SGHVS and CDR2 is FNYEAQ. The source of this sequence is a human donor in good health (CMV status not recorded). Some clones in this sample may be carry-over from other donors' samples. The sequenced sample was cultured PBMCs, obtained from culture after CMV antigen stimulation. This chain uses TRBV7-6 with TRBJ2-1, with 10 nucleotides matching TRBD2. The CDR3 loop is CASSLGLAGVLGNEQFF. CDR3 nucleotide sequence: TGTGCCAGCAGCTTAGGGCTAGCGGGAGTCCTGGGGAATGAGCAGTTCTTC.